The rows below give T cell receptor beta chains drawn from one sample of a study of vaccination and CD4 T cells after COVID-19. Antigens of these TCRs are unknown. TCRdb redid the calling of the PCR reads with MiXCR, one entry per CDR3 protein. The sample yields around 20,000 distinct CDR3 sequences, about 42% seen once. The specimen comprised CD4+ T cells from blood, cultured in vitro, sampled before SARS-CoV-2 vaccination. The source of these receptors is a human donor who had recovered from COVID-19. Both conserved end residues are part of each CDR3. The order of the fields is J gene, clone size, V gene, D gene, CDR3 protein, CDR3 DNA. A D gene is named only where the DNA matches it firmly. Not all rows give a size; the values are once, few, many and, for expanded clones, a class.

j_call: TRBJ1-1; clone_size: few; v_call: TRBV27; d_call: -; cdr3_aa: CASSLLASPGAFF; cdr3_nt: TGTGCCAGCAGTTTATTAGCCTCCCCCGGAGCTTTCTTT
j_call: TRBJ2-4; clone_size: -; v_call: TRBV27; d_call: TRBD2; cdr3_aa: CASMKREGGNIQYF; cdr3_nt: TGTGCCAGCATGAAGCGGGAGGGTGGAAACATTCAGTACTTC
j_call: TRBJ2-7; clone_size: -; v_call: TRBV6-5; d_call: -; cdr3_aa: CASSYSLYIEQYF; cdr3_nt: TGTGCCAGCAGTTACTCGTTATATATAGAGCAGTACTTC
j_call: TRBJ1-1; clone_size: -; v_call: TRBV5-1; d_call: -; cdr3_aa: CASSLQVLNTEAFF; cdr3_nt: TGCGCCAGCAGCTTACAGGTCTTGAACACTGAAGCTTTCTTT
j_call: TRBJ1-2; clone_size: few; v_call: TRBV6-1; d_call: -; cdr3_aa: CASFRTELNYGYTF; cdr3_nt: TGTGCCAGTTTCCGGACAGAGCTAAACTATGGCTACACCTTC
j_call: TRBJ2-1; clone_size: -; v_call: TRBV20-1; d_call: -; cdr3_aa: CSARPRSSYNEQFF; cdr3_nt: TGCAGTGCTAGACCTCGTAGCTCCTACAATGAGCAGTTCTTC
j_call: TRBJ2-4; clone_size: -; v_call: TRBV11-2; d_call: -; cdr3_aa: CASSPEGRALAKNIQYF; cdr3_nt: TGTGCCAGCAGCCCGGAGGGCAGGGCTTTAGCCAAAAACATTCAGTACTTC
j_call: TRBJ2-3; clone_size: -; v_call: TRBV6-2/TRBV6-3; d_call: -; cdr3_aa: CASSTAGSNTQYF; cdr3_nt: TGTGCCAGCAGTACGGCGGGATCTAACACGCAGTATTTT
j_call: TRBJ1-5; clone_size: -; v_call: TRBV18; d_call: -; cdr3_aa: CASSPRGEDQPQHF; cdr3_nt: TGTGCCAGCTCACCGCGGGGAGAGGATCAGCCCCAGCATTTT
j_call: TRBJ2-7; clone_size: -; v_call: TRBV3-1; d_call: TRBD2; cdr3_aa: CASSQLAGAYAEQYF; cdr3_nt: TGTGCCAGCAGCCAATTAGCGGGAGCGTATGCCGAGCAGTACTTC
j_call: TRBJ1-1; clone_size: few; v_call: TRBV6-1; d_call: TRBD1; cdr3_aa: CASSDQDRGRNTEAFF; cdr3_nt: TGTGCCAGCAGTGACCAGGACAGGGGCAGGAACACTGAAGCTTTCTTT
j_call: TRBJ1-5; clone_size: few; v_call: TRBV20-1; d_call: -; cdr3_aa: CSAGRGNQPQHF; cdr3_nt: TGCAGTGCCGGGCGGGGGAATCAGCCCCAGCATTTT
j_call: TRBJ1-3; clone_size: -; v_call: TRBV10-3; d_call: -; cdr3_aa: CAITWDTLSSGNTIYF; cdr3_nt: TGTGCCATCACCTGGGACACCCTGAGCTCTGGAAACACCATATATTTT
j_call: TRBJ2-7; clone_size: -; v_call: TRBV5-4; d_call: -; cdr3_aa: CASSFTGLPYEQYF; cdr3_nt: TGTGCCAGCAGCTTTACGGGACTCCCCTACGAGCAGTACTTC
j_call: TRBJ2-3; clone_size: -; v_call: TRBV29-1; d_call: TRBD1; cdr3_aa: CSVQGGSGTDTQYF; cdr3_nt: TGCAGCGTGCAAGGGGGCTCGGGCACAGATACGCAGTATTTT
j_call: TRBJ1-5; clone_size: -; v_call: TRBV28; d_call: -; cdr3_aa: CASSLFGRRTDQPQHF; cdr3_nt: TGTGCCAGCAGTTTATTTGGACGCAGGACGGATCAGCCCCAGCATTTT
j_call: TRBJ2-2; clone_size: -; v_call: TRBV4-1; d_call: TRBD2; cdr3_aa: CASSPRTSGMGTGELFF; cdr3_nt: TGCGCCAGCAGCCCCAGGACTAGCGGGATGGGCACCGGGGAGCTGTTTTTT
j_call: TRBJ1-5; clone_size: -; v_call: TRBV19; d_call: -; cdr3_aa: CASSILGVEPQHF; cdr3_nt: TGTGCCAGTAGTATTCTGGGTGTAGAGCCCCAGCATTTT
j_call: TRBJ1-5; clone_size: -; v_call: TRBV24-1; d_call: -; cdr3_aa: CATSRESNQPQHF; cdr3_nt: TGTGCCACCAGTCGGGAGAGCAATCAGCCCCAGCATTTT
j_call: TRBJ1-1; clone_size: -; v_call: TRBV11-3; d_call: TRBD1; cdr3_aa: CASSRTGGSTEAFF; cdr3_nt: TGTGCCAGCAGCCGAACAGGGGGGAGCACTGAAGCTTTCTTT
j_call: TRBJ1-5; clone_size: few; v_call: TRBV12-3/TRBV12-4; d_call: -; cdr3_aa: CASSWDNQPQHF; cdr3_nt: TGTGCCAGCAGTTGGGACAATCAGCCCCAGCATTTT
j_call: TRBJ2-7; clone_size: few; v_call: TRBV20-1; d_call: TRBD1; cdr3_aa: CSAGQGTYEQYF; cdr3_nt: TGCAGTGCTGGACAGGGGACTTACGAGCAGTACTTC
j_call: TRBJ2-2; clone_size: -; v_call: TRBV6-1; d_call: TRBD2; cdr3_aa: CASSRGTSGGTGELFF; cdr3_nt: TGTGCCAGCAGCCGCGGGACTAGCGGGGGAACCGGGGAGCTGTTTTTT
j_call: TRBJ1-1; clone_size: -; v_call: TRBV18; d_call: -; cdr3_aa: CASSRGGNTEAFF; cdr3_nt: TGTGCCAGCTCAAGAGGGGGTAACACTGAAGCTTTCTTT
j_call: TRBJ2-7; clone_size: few; v_call: TRBV6-2/TRBV6-3; d_call: TRBD2; cdr3_aa: CASRGLAGGSYEQYF; cdr3_nt: TGTGCCAGCAGGGGACTAGCGGGGGGATCCTACGAGCAGTACTTC
j_call: TRBJ1-6; clone_size: few; v_call: TRBV11-2; d_call: -; cdr3_aa: CASSFTGLGNSPLHF; cdr3_nt: TGTGCCAGCAGCTTCACGGGACTCGGAAATTCACCCCTCCACTTT
j_call: TRBJ2-3; clone_size: few; v_call: TRBV20-1; d_call: TRBD1; cdr3_aa: CSARVLGQGLDTDTQYF; cdr3_nt: TGCAGTGCTAGAGTGCTGGGACAGGGTCTTGATACAGATACGCAGTATTTT
j_call: TRBJ1-1; clone_size: -; v_call: TRBV5-4; d_call: TRBD1; cdr3_aa: CASSSPGTGGNTEAFF; cdr3_nt: TGTGCCAGCAGCTCGCCCGGGACAGGGGGGAACACTGAAGCTTTCTTT
j_call: TRBJ1-2; clone_size: few; v_call: TRBV20-1; d_call: TRBD1; cdr3_aa: CSAIPTRQGGLSGYTF; cdr3_nt: TGCAGTGCTATCCCAACCCGACAGGGGGGATTAAGTGGCTACACCTTC
j_call: TRBJ1-2; clone_size: -; v_call: TRBV7-9; d_call: TRBD1; cdr3_aa: CASSNAIARGAYGYTF; cdr3_nt: TGTGCCAGCAGCAATGCTATAGCCAGGGGGGCCTATGGCTACACCTTC
j_call: TRBJ2-7; clone_size: -; v_call: TRBV7-9; d_call: TRBD1; cdr3_aa: CASSHTMTGIPLRAHEQYF; cdr3_nt: TGTGCCAGCAGCCACACCATGACAGGGATCCCACTTAGGGCGCACGAGCAGTACTTC